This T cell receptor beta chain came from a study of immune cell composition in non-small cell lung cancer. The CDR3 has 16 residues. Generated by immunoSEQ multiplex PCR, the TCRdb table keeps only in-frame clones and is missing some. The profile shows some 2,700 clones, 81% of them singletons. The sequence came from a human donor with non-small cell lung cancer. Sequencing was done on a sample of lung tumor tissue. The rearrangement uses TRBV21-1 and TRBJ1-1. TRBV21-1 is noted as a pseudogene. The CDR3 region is CASSRTGFRFGTEAFF. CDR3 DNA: TGTGCCAGCAGCAGAACGGGTTTTAGGTTCGGCACTGAAGCTTTCTTT.